This passage covers 16 T cell receptor beta chains from one sample sequenced in a study of human T cells and chemical hapten exposure (dated by TCRdb to 2020 to 2022). According to the study, the label for this sample's time point signals: pre-sensitization, week 0. According to the study, the label for this sample's treatment or condition signals: therapeutic diphenylcyclopropenone sensitization with weekly scalp DPC. Receptor libraries were prepared by RACE. Sequencing was performed on a NextSeq 500. Starting from the raw public reads, TCRdb applied fastp trimming at Q25, assembled clones with MiXCR and retained in-frame beta chains. Every entry covers one CDR3 protein and lists the most common genes and DNA from its rows. The sample yields some 200,000 distinct CDR3 sequences; almost 30% were counted once. Of the sample, less than 3.5% falls within the top ten clones. The specimen was whole blood, collected in connection with sensitization to the hapten diphenylcyclopropenone (DPC). The receptors derive from a woman in her thirties with alopecia areata. Some clones in this sample may be carry-over from other donors' samples.

This clonotype was recorded a few times. V and J are TRBV12-3 or TRBV12-4 and TRBJ1-1; no reliable D call. The CDR3 totals 14 residues. The germline V and J ends were trimmed by 5 bases and 2 bases, with 12 bases remaining between them. CDR3 nucleotide sequence: TGTGCCAGCAGTCGGTACAAGGTTAACACTGAAGCTTTCTTT. The encoded protein is CASSRYKVNTEAFF.

The chain links TRBV29-1 to TRBJ1-1; TRBD1 matches at 9 bases. The CDR3 is 13 amino acids. CDR1 SQVTM and CDR2 ANQGSEA come from the germline V gene. V shed 5 bases and J 4 bases; nucleotides not matched to a gene: 5. The CDR3 loop reads CSVHRGLGTEAFF. The CDR3, as DNA: TGCAGCGTTCACAGGGGGCTCGGCACTGAAGCTTTCTTT.

In this sample, this clonotype turned up many times. This chain uses TRBV7-2 with TRBJ2-3; D is possibly TRBD2 (6 bases). Germline assignment: CDR1 SGHTA and CDR2 FQGNSA. The germline V and J ends were trimmed by 1 base and 1 base, with 12 bases remaining between them. The CDR3 loop spans 16 amino acids. The CDR3 coding sequence is TGTGCCAGCAGCTTAGTCCCGGGGGTTGGCACAGATACGCAGTATTTT. It translates to CASSLVPGVGTDTQYF.

This rearrangement joins TRBV27 to TRBJ2-2; the D is unclear. The CDR3 is 16 amino acids. Trimming took 7 bases from V and 2 from J, leaving 17 bases between them. Germline V gives CDR1 MNHEY, CDR2 SMNVEV (reference sequence). In DNA, the CDR3 is TGTGCCAGCACTACCATCATTCGTTCAAACACCGGGGAGCTGTTTTTT. It specifies CASTTIIRSNTGELFF.

This clonotype showed up just a few times. The chain recombines TRBV20-1 with TRBJ2-4, with D hard to call. Trimming stripped 4 bases from V and 9 bases from J, with 10 bases between. There are 11 residues in the CDR3. Germline V gene data show CDR1 as DFQATT and CDR2 as SNEGSKA (reference sequence). CDR3 sequence: CSAITAGIQYF. In DNA form, the CDR3 reads TGCAGTGCTATCACTGCAGGCATTCAGTACTTC.

The rearrangement links TRBV7-2 to TRBJ2-6; weak D call: TRBD1 (6 bases). The CDR3 runs 16 residues. The germline V gene encodes CDR1 SGHTA and CDR2 FQGNSA. Between the trimmed V and J ends, which lost 0 bases and 2 bases, there was a span of 8 bases. CDR3 sequence reads: CASSLAPGAGANVLTF. As DNA, the CDR3 is TGTGCCAGCAGCTTAGCCCCAGGGGCTGGGGCCAACGTCCTGACTTTC. The full variable domain, with the rest looked up from reference TRBV7-2 and TRBJ2-6, is GAGVSQSPSNKVTEKGKDVELRCDPISGHTALYWYRQSLGQGLEFLIYFQGNSAPDKSGLPSDRFSAERTGGSVSTLTIQRTQQEDSAVYLCASSLAPGAGANVLTFGAGSRLTVL.

This chain links TRBV4-1 with TRBJ1-2; 8 bases line up with TRBD1. This CDR3 has 14 amino acids. J lost 6 bases, V lost 0 bases, and 3 bases had no gene match. Germline-derived CDR1 and CDR2 are MGHRA and YSYEKL. The CDR3 DNA reads TGCGCCAGCAGCCAAGACCAGGGGGCGGATGGCTACACCTTC. Translation: CASSQDQGADGYTF.

V gene TRBV10-1 combines with J gene TRBJ2-3; 9 nucleotides agree with TRBD2. CDR3 length: 14 residues. Trimming at V came to 6 bases and at J to 2 bases, leaving 3 bases not matched to a gene. In germline, CDR1 is WNHNN, CDR2 SYGVQD (reference sequence). The CDR3 spells CASRLAGLTDTQYF. CDR3 nucleotide sequence: TGCGCCAGCAGGCTAGCGGGGCTCACAGATACGCAGTATTTT.

Written as DNA, the CDR3 is TGTGCCACCAGCAATGACACCGACGCCGGCTCCTACGAGCAGTACTTC. Protein sequence: CATSNDTDAGSYEQYF. This sequence joins TRBV15 and TRBJ2-7; D is unresolved. Germline V gives CDR1 LNHNV, CDR2 YYDKDF (reference sequence). This CDR3 has 16 amino acids. With 4 bases removed from V and 0 bases from J, the gap between germline ends came to 16 bases.

This clonotype was counted ten times or more. This chain links TRBV7-2 with TRBJ2-2; TRBD1 matches 7 bases. V lost 5 bases and J lost 4; bases outside the gene matches: 7. The CDR3 extends over 15 amino acids. Germline V gene lookup returns CDR1 SGHTA and CDR2 FQGNSA. The CDR3 loop is CASSPQGTFTGELFF. CDR3 in DNA: TGTGCCAGCAGCCCACAGGGGACCTTCACCGGGGAGCTGTTTTTT.

This clonotype has a handful of counts. The chain couples TRBV28 to TRBJ1-1; tentative D call: TRBD1 (5 bases). CDR1 and CDR2 from the germline V gene are MDHEN and SYDVKM. V was clipped by 5 bases and J by 9 bases, with 13 bases between them. The CDR3 has 12 amino acids. CDR3 sequence reads: CASSPPGLKAFF. For the CDR3, the DNA is TGTGCCAGCAGTCCACCGGGACTGAAAGCTTTCTTT.

DNA of the CDR3: TGTGCCAGCAGCCCGACCACCGGGACAGGGGCATCACCCCTCCACTTT. Translated: CASSPTTGTGASPLHF. V gene TRBV5-5 combines with J gene TRBJ1-6; TRBD1 agrees at 10 bases. Germline V gene lookup returns CDR1 SGHKS and CDR2 YYEKEE (reference sequence). V trimming: 4 bases; J trimming: 10 bases; junction bases outside the gene matches: 11. The length of the CDR3 is 16 residues.

J is TRBJ2-2 and V is TRBV18; 7 nucleotides align to TRBD2. The trim removed 6 bases at V and 8 bases at J, leaving 9 bases unmatched. The CDR3 contains 14 residues. The germline V gene encodes CDR1 KGHSH and CDR2 LQKENI. CDR3: CASSRRLADGELFF. The CDR3 DNA follows: TGTGCCAGCTCGCGCCGACTAGCTGATGGGGAGCTGTTTTTT.

A few counts support this clonotype. The chain carries TRBV10-3 and TRBJ1-3, with D hard to call. The germline CDR1 and CDR2 sequences are ENHRY and SYGVKD. V lost 3 bases and J 0 bases, leaving 9 bases between the germline ends. There are 15 residues in the CDR3. In nucleotides, the CDR3 is TGTGCCATCAGTGATAGTTTCGTCTCTGGAAACACCATATATTTT. This sequence encodes CAISDSFVSGNTIYF.

The rearrangement uses TRBV28 and TRBJ1-5; D gene uncertain. Germline loops: CDR1 MDHEN, CDR2 SYDVKM. CDR3 size: 12 residues. V lost 6 bases, J lost 3 bases, and 6 bases lay in between. The CDR3 here is CASRETNQPQHF. Written as DNA, the CDR3 is TGTGCCAGCAGGGAAACCAATCAGCCCCAGCATTTT.

This clonotype has more than one count but fewer than ten. The chain uses TRBV28 and TRBJ2-3; 13 bases map to TRBD2. V was pared by 5 bases and J by 4 bases, with 3 bases of the junction left unmatched. The CDR3 has 15 residues. Per the germline V gene, CDR1 is MDHEN and CDR2 is SYDVKM. CDR3 amino acids: CASSTSGRASDTQYF. CDR3 DNA sequence: TGTGCCAGCAGTACTAGCGGGAGGGCCTCAGATACGCAGTATTTT.